These 16 T cell receptor beta chains were all obtained from the same sample, sequenced in a study of T cells in Graves' hyperthyroidism and ophthalmopathy. There were TCR beta CDR3 regions amplified from RNA transcripts. The TCR CDR3 first-round RT-PCR relied on the HTBI primer set. TCRdb itself ran the multiplex PCR reads through MiXCR, one entry per CDR3 protein. This sample has around 370,000 distinct CDR3 sequences, with approximately 18% found just once. Sequencing input: blood. Receptors were obtained from a man younger than 35 with Graves' ophthalmopathy.

The chain is built from TRBV3-1 and TRBJ2-1; TRBD2 matches at 11 bases. CDR3 length equals 16 residues. Per the germline V gene, CDR1 is LGHDT and CDR2 is YNNKEL (reference sequence). Trimming cost V 0 bases and J 5 bases; bases outside gene matches: 3. In nucleotides, the CDR3 is TGTGCCAGCAGCCAAGATCTGGGACTAGCGGACAATGAGCAGTTCTTC. This encodes CASSQDLGLADNEQFF.

This clonotype was seen only a few times. The rearrangement uses TRBV4-1 and TRBJ2-3; 8 positions match TRBD2. This CDR3 is 15 amino acids long. CDR1 and CDR2 from the germline V gene are MGHRA and YSYEKL. The ends lost 1 base at V and 2 bases at J; junction bases unmatched: 2. CDR3 nucleotide sequence: TGCGCCAGCAGCCAAGTGCGGGGGGCCACAGATACGCAGTATTTT. Its translation: CASSQVRGATDTQYF.

The chain couples TRBV20-1 to TRBJ1-1, with D uncertain. Germline assignment: CDR1 DFQATT and CDR2 SNEGSKA (reference sequence). This CDR3 spans 16 amino acids. Trimming shortened V by 2 bases and J by 5 bases, and 21 bases separated the two germline ends. As DNA, the CDR3 is TGCAGTGCTAGACCCGGGCTCGGGGTAGGAGAAACTGAAGCTTTCTTT. Amino acids: CSARPGLGVGETEAFF.

This chain uses TRBV4-1 with TRBJ2-6; 9 bases align to TRBD1. The CDR3 runs 22 residues. Germline V gene lookup returns CDR1 MGHRA and CDR2 YSYEKL. V shed 1 base, J shed 0 bases, and the junction held 16 bases outside the gene matches. The CDR3 DNA reads TGCGCCAGCAGCCAAGTCTTGGGACAGGGATTTTTTAGGAGCTCTGGGGCCAACGTCCTGACTTTC. This encodes CASSQVLGQGFFRSSGANVLTF.

This clonotype was observed a handful of times. The V and J genes are TRBV6-1 and TRBJ1-5; unclear D gene. Between the trimmed V and J ends, which lost 7 bases and 0 bases, there was a span of 13 bases. CDR1 and CDR2 (germline): MNHNS, SASEGT. The CDR3 is 15 residues long. The CDR3 region has the DNA TGTGCCAGCACTTGGGCAACTAATAGCAATCAGCCCCAGCATTTT. Its translation: CASTWATNSNQPQHF.

Remarks on this clonotype: One junction end disagrees with the germline gene, perhaps due to a read error. The chain uses TRBV15 and TRBJ1-4; 7 bases fit TRBD1. Germline loops: CDR1 LNHNV, CDR2 YYDKDF (reference sequence). This CDR3 spans 12 amino acids. CDR3 nucleotide sequence: TGTGCCGCCAGCCGACAGGGTGAAAAACTGTTTTTT. This sequence encodes CAASRQGEKLFF.

In this sample, this clonotype turned up a few times. The gene calls are TRBV6-1 and TRBJ1-5; TRBD1 matches 7 bases. With V trimmed by 1 base and J by 7 bases, 7 bases remained unmatched. Germline CDR1 is MNHNS and CDR2 is SASEGT. The CDR3 runs 15 residues. CDR3 nucleotide sequence: TGTGCCAGCAGTGAAGGGGACCCAGGGGGGCAGCCCCAGCATTTT. Translated, it gives CASSEGDPGGQPQHF.

This clonotype was seen repeatedly, ten times or more. The rearrangement links TRBV7-2 to TRBJ1-2; D remains ambiguous. The germline CDR1 and CDR2 sequences are SGHTA and FQGNSA. This CDR3 is built from 14 residues. The V gene lost 1 base and the J gene lost 4 bases, with 10 bases spanning the gap. The DNA of the CDR3 is TGTGCCAGCAGCTTAGATCCATTCTTCTATGGCTACACCTTC. This codes for CASSLDPFFYGYTF.

This clonotype turned up a few times. The rearrangement uses TRBV6-1 and TRBJ1-2, with a possible D match to TRBD1 (6 bases). This CDR3 region has 19 residues. CDR1 and CDR2 (germline): MNHNS, SASEGT. V was shortened by 6 bases and J by 4 bases, with 30 bases between the two germline ends. The CDR3 coding sequence is TGTGCCAGCAGCAGTTACGCCCGAGACAGGAGAGTCCTTGGCTATGGCTACACCTTC. Translated: CASSSYARDRRVLGYGYTF.

This clonotype was counted many times. The CDR3 spells CASSRSLGTGDYGYTF. The CDR3 DNA sequence: TGTGCCAGCAGCCGCAGCCTCGGGACAGGGGACTATGGCTACACCTTC. V gene TRBV5-8 combines with J gene TRBJ1-2; 10 bases line up with TRBD1. There are 16 residues in the CDR3. The germline V gene encodes CDR1 SGHTS and CDR2 YDEGEE. V dropped 4 bases and J dropped 3; count of bases not matched to a gene: 9.

At least ten counts were recorded for this clonotype. The chain links TRBV7-2 to TRBJ2-2; D unclear. The V end was cut by 5 bases, the J end by 10 bases, with 14 bases between. The CDR3 loop spans 13 amino acids. CDR1 and CDR2 (germline): SGHTA, FQGNSA. The CDR3 DNA is TGTGCCAGCAGCCTAGACCAAGGGATGGAGCTGTTTTTT. Encoded protein: CASSLDQGMELFF.

This clonotype was detected many times. The rearrangement links TRBV11-2 to TRBJ2-7, with D perhaps TRBD1 (5 bases). The V gene lost 0 bases and the J gene lost 0 bases, with 9 bases spanning the gap. CDR1 and CDR2 from the germline V gene are SGHAT and FQNNGV. This CDR3 contains 15 residues. The CDR3 spells CASSLEPTDSYEQYF. CDR3 nucleotide sequence: TGTGCCAGCAGCTTAGAGCCGACAGACTCCTACGAGCAGTACTTC.

J is TRBJ1-4 and V is TRBV11-2, with 7 positions matching TRBD1. This CDR3 contains 13 residues. Per germline, CDR1 SGHAT and CDR2 FQNNGV. J was trimmed by 8 bases and V by 4 bases; bases with no gene match: 4. The CDR3 coding sequence is TGTGCCAGCAGCTCGGGACAGCAAGAAAAACTGTTTTTT. This gives the protein CASSSGQQEKLFF.

This clonotype was picked up many times. The chain couples TRBV20-1 to TRBJ1-2, with a possible D match to TRBD1 (5 bases). The CDR3 totals 14 residues. CDR1 DFQATT and CDR2 SNEGSKA come from the germline V gene (reference sequence). Trimming stripped 0 bases from V and 5 bases from J, with 13 bases between. The CDR3 bases are TGCAGTGCTAGAGATCGAAGGGGTGGTTATGGCTACACCTTC. Its translation is CSARDRRGGYGYTF.

This clonotype occurred many times. The genes are TRBV13 and TRBJ2-1; D ambiguous. The CDR3 runs 11 residues. The germline V and J ends were trimmed by 5 bases and 9 bases, with 8 bases remaining between them. Germline lookup yields CDR1 PRHDT and CDR2 FYEKMQ (reference sequence). The CDR3 region is CASSERGEQFF. CDR3 DNA: TGTGCCAGCAGCGAAAGAGGTGAGCAGTTCTTC.

Many counts were recorded for this clonotype. The rearrangement links TRBV6-6 to TRBJ2-5; TRBD1 agrees at 8 bases. Losses at the gene ends were 2 bases for V and 5 bases for J; bases not matched to a gene: 7. The V gene's germline CDR1 is MNHNY and CDR2 SVGAGI (reference sequence). This CDR3 has 15 residues. This chain's CDR3 is CASSYMTGAEETQYF. CDR3 DNA: TGTGCCAGCAGTTACATGACAGGGGCGGAGGAGACCCAGTACTTC.